These 15 T cell receptor beta chains originate from one sample sequenced in a study of regulatory T cells. Study results and caveats: In CD3G-deficient patients, conventional CD4+ T cells were enriched for hydrophobic CDR3 residues at positions 6 and 7.

The PCR used 52 TRBV and 13 TRBJ primers. Sequenced by immunoSEQ multiplex PCR; TCRdb stores in-frame clones only, minus some. Of approximately 37,000 clones in the sample, about 91% are singletons; the top ten hold around 2.5%. These receptors are not linked to any known antigen. The sequenced sample consisted of conventional CD4+ T cells sorted from blood. The receptors originated from a person aged 18-35 years with CD3G deficiency.

CDR3 loop: CASSPSGSGTDTQYF. The CDR3 nucleotides read TGTGCCAGCAGCCCAAGCGGGAGCGGAACAGATACGCAGTATTTT. The J gene is TRBJ2-3, the V gene TRBV7-3; TRBD2 matches 8 bases. The CDR3 consists of 15 residues. Germline lookup yields CDR1 SGHTA and CDR2 FQGTGA. J gave up 3 bases and V 5 bases, and 7 bases lay outside the gene matches.

This clone was detected once. V usage is TRBV6-5 and J usage is TRBJ2-2; no clear D. V was shortened by 2 bases and J by 0 bases, with 4 bases between the two germline ends. CDR1 and CDR2 from the germline V gene are MNHEY and SVGAGI. The CDR3 length is 14 residues. CDR3 in DNA: TGTGCCAGCAGTTACAGGGCGAACACCGGGGAGCTGTTTTTT. Residues: CASSYRANTGELFF.

By proportion, this clone is medium-sized. The chain joins TRBV5-1 to TRBJ2-7; D possibly corresponds to TRBD1 (6 bases). V was cut by 4 bases and J by 0 bases, with 8 bases left in between. CDR1 is SGHRS and CDR2 is YFSETQ in the germline V gene. The CDR3 runs to 13 residues. The CDR3 loop reads CASSRDNSYEQYF. DNA of the CDR3: TGCGCCAGCAGCCGGGACAACTCCTACGAGCAGTACTTC.

This clone has only one observation. For the CDR3, the DNA is TGTGCCAGCAGCCTGGGACAGGGGACCAAAGCTTTCTTT. Translated: CASSLGQGTKAFF. The chain joins TRBV11-2 to TRBJ1-1; TRBD1 agrees at 10 bases. This CDR3 is 13 amino acids long. Trimming cost V 5 bases and J 9 bases; bases outside gene matches: 6. From germline, CDR1 is SGHAT and CDR2 FQNNGV.

This chain uses TRBV10-3 with TRBJ2-5; D is possibly TRBD2 (5 bases). This CDR3 is built from 13 residues. CDR1 is ENHRY and CDR2 is SYGVKD in the germline V gene. Trimming cost V 3 bases and J 5 bases, with 10 bases left between them. The CDR3 here is CAISDGREETQYF. The DNA for the CDR3 is TGTGCCATCAGTGATGGGAGAGAGGAGACCCAGTACTTC.

The chain recombines TRBV19 with TRBJ2-2, with TRBD1 matching 9 bases. Germline lookup yields CDR1 LNHDA and CDR2 SQIVND (reference sequence). V lost 4 bases and J lost 12; bases outside the gene matches: 3. This CDR3 is 12 amino acids long. The CDR3 sequence is CASSTGTGKLFF. In DNA form, the CDR3 reads TGTGCCAGTAGTACCGGGACAGGGAAGCTGTTTTTT.

The rearrangement joins TRBV19 to TRBJ1-2; 7 nucleotides align to TRBD1. Germline assignment: CDR1 LNHDA and CDR2 SQIVND (reference sequence). This CDR3 contains 12 residues. Trimming cost V 5 bases and J 6 bases; bases outside gene matches: 3. CDR3 in amino acids: CASSRQGDGYTF. The CDR3 coding sequence is TGTGCCAGTAGTCGACAGGGAGATGGCTACACCTTC.

J is TRBJ1-5 and V is TRBV27; possibly TRBD1 for D (5 bases). Germline V gene sequence: CDR1 MNHEY, CDR2 SMNVEV (reference sequence). The CDR3 spans 15 residues. The ends were cut back, 3 bases at V and 0 bases at J, with 9 bases in the middle. The DNA for the CDR3 is TGTGCCAGCAGTTTGGGGGAGAATAGCAATCAGCCCCAGCATTTT. This encodes CASSLGENSNQPQHF.

This chain uses TRBV6-1 with TRBJ2-1, with D uncertain. Germline CDR1 MNHNS, CDR2 SASEGT. Trimming pared 1 base from V and 9 bases from J, leaving 16 bases between. The CDR3 is 15 residues long. CDR3 protein: CASSEGTLPGGEQFF. For the CDR3, the DNA is TGTGCCAGCAGTGAAGGGACCCTCCCCGGTGGTGAGCAGTTCTTC.

The J gene is TRBJ1-1, the V gene TRBV5-1; D uncertain. Looked up from germline, CDR1 is SGHRS and CDR2 is YFSETQ. V lost 0 bases and J 0 bases, leaving 6 bases between the germline ends. This CDR3 is built from 14 residues. CDR3 protein: CASSLAPMNTEAFF. CDR3 DNA sequence: TGCGCCAGCAGCTTGGCTCCGATGAACACTGAAGCTTTCTTT.

CDR3 residues: CASSEGGRGNSPLHF. Written as DNA, the CDR3 is TGTGCCAGCAGTGAGGGGGGCAGGGGAAATTCACCCCTCCACTTT. This chain joins TRBV6-1 and TRBJ1-6, with D possibly being TRBD1 (6 bases). The germline CDR1 and CDR2 sequences are MNHNS and SASEGT. The CDR3 is made up of 15 amino acids. Trimming removed 3 bases at V and 7 bases at J, with 13 bases between.

The chain uses TRBV5-1 and TRBJ2-6, with D possibly being TRBD2 (5 bases). V was clipped by 4 bases and J by 0 bases, with 8 bases between them. Looked up from germline, CDR1 is SGHRS and CDR2 is YFSETQ. The CDR3 extends over 15 amino acids. The CDR3 loop is CASSPGFSGANVLTF. CDR3 in DNA: TGCGCCAGCAGCCCGGGGTTCTCTGGGGCCAACGTCCTGACTTTC.

The chain joins TRBV7-9 to TRBJ2-3; the D gene is possibly TRBD2 (6 bases). Trimming took off 4 bases at V and 7 bases at J, with 12 bases between the two ends. The CDR3 totals 13 residues. In germline, CDR1 is SEHNR, CDR2 FQNEAQ (reference sequence). CDR3 region: CASSSWDLNTQYF. The CDR3 region has the DNA TGTGCCAGCAGCTCTTGGGACTTAAATACGCAGTATTTT.

The V and J genes are TRBV28 and TRBJ1-1; the D is unclear. Trimming cost V 2 bases and J 6 bases, with 10 bases left between them. CDR3 length equals 13 residues. In germline, CDR1 is MDHEN, CDR2 SYDVKM. The CDR3 sequence: CASSLEGKSEAFF. CDR3 coding DNA: TGTGCCAGCAGTTTAGAGGGTAAATCTGAAGCTTTCTTT. Drawing the rest from reference TRBV28 and TRBJ1-1, the complete variable domain is DVKVTQSSRYLVKRTGEKVFLECVQDMDHENMFWYRQDPGLGLRLIYFSYDVKMKEKGDIPEGYSVSREKKERFSLILESASTNQTSMYLCASSLEGKSEAFFGQGTRLTVV.

V usage is TRBV18 and J usage is TRBJ2-7; 12 positions agree with TRBD1. Germline V gives CDR1 KGHSH, CDR2 LQKENI. The CDR3 is made up of 14 amino acids. The ends lost 6 bases at V and 6 bases at J; junction bases unmatched: 6. CDR3 in amino acids: CASSPGTGGGEQYF. Written as DNA, the CDR3 is TGTGCCAGCTCCCCGGGGACAGGGGGCGGCGAGCAGTACTTC.